These 27 T cell receptor beta chains were sequenced from one sample in a study of blood T cells in healthy people across ages. Combining a sample-barcoded 5' primer with a J-beta primer mix, a second PCR ran for about 6 to 12 cycles. Each CDR3 protein gets one entry after TCRdb re-called the 5' RACE reads with MiXCR. The sample records around 710,000 distinct CDR3 sequences, approximately 39% being singletons. Sequenced sample: blood. All receptors come from a woman aged 55-75 years in good health.

The chain is built from TRBV12-3 or TRBV12-4 and TRBJ2-1, with a possible D match to TRBD1 (6 bases). The J call is doubtful: the DNA matches TRBJ2-7 better. The CDR3 sequence is 17 residues long. The CDR3, as DNA: TGTGCCAGCAGCCCATCGGGACATCTTGCTTCCTACAATGAGCAGTACTTC. It translates to CASSPSGHLASYNEQYF.

Notes on this clonotype: The CDR3 carries no conserved terminal phenylalanine or tryptophan, so it likely arises from a read error. The DNA of the CDR3 is TGTGCCAGCAGTCTCGGGACAGGGACTGAAGCTTTCTTG. Its translation is CASSLGTGTEAFL. V and J are TRBV12-3 or TRBV12-4 and TRBJ1-1; 9 bases line up with TRBD1. Germline trimming cut 5 bases from V and 5 bases from J; bases unmatched to any gene: 3. This CDR3 has 13 amino acids.

This clonotype was recorded once. The chain employs TRBV5-1 and TRBJ1-3; D not resolved. Germline V gene sequence: CDR1 SGHRS, CDR2 YFSETQ. V was shortened by 0 bases and J by 0 bases, with 7 bases between the two germline ends. The CDR3 runs to 15 residues. The CDR3 protein is CASSLVGISGNTIYF. For the CDR3, the DNA is TGCGCCAGCAGCTTGGTTGGGATCTCTGGAAACACCATATATTTT.

The gene calls are TRBV12-3 or TRBV12-4 and TRBJ2-1; 10 bases are shared with TRBD2. The CDR3 runs to 15 residues. The V and J ends lost 5 bases and 12 bases, in that order; junction bases with no gene match: 13. As DNA, the CDR3 is TGTGCCAGCAGTGGAACCCCCCTAGCGGGAGAAGGGCAGTTCTTC. Residues: CASSGTPLAGEGQFF.

This clonotype was observed many times. V is TRBV2 and J is TRBJ2-7; either TRBD1 or TRBD2 may fit D (5 bases each). The ends were cut back, 6 bases at V and 0 bases at J, with 12 bases in the middle. The CDR3 covers 14 residues. Germline V CDR1 and CDR2: SNHLY, FYNNEI. The CDR3, as DNA: TGTGCCAGCAGGAGGGACGGCTACTCCTACGAGCAGTACTTC. It encodes CASRRDGYSYEQYF.

In its sample, this clonotype was seen a few times. The chain combines TRBV29-1 with TRBJ2-7; 9 nucleotides agree with TRBD2. This CDR3 region has 12 residues. Germline loops: CDR1 SQVTM, CDR2 ANQGSEA. Trimming cost V 7 bases and J 0 bases; bases outside gene matches: 1. Here the CDR3 reads CSGGGASYEQYF. In nucleotides, the CDR3 is TGCAGCGGCGGGGGGGCCTCCTACGAGCAGTACTTC.

This clonotype turned up a few times. CDR3 sequence: CASSPLRQDLYEQYF. Written as DNA, the CDR3 is TGTGCCAGCAGTCCCCTAAGACAGGATCTCTACGAGCAGTACTTC. V and J are TRBV27 and TRBJ2-7; D may be TRBD1 (6 bases). Germline V gene sequence: CDR1 MNHEY, CDR2 SMNVEV (reference sequence). Between the trimmed V and J ends, which lost 5 bases and 3 bases, there was a span of 17 bases. This CDR3 is built from 15 residues.

The table lists this clonotype with a few counts. The rearrangement links TRBV19 to TRBJ1-5; D is possibly TRBD1 (6 bases). The ends were cut back, 7 bases at V and 5 bases at J, with 18 bases in the middle. The CDR3 has 15 residues. The germline V gene encodes CDR1 LNHDA and CDR2 SQIVND (reference sequence). The DNA for the CDR3 is TGTGCCAGTACCCTTACAAGTAAGGGGGATCAGCCCCAGCATTTT. The encoded protein is CASTLTSKGDQPQHF.

This rearrangement joins TRBV20-1 to TRBJ2-5; D tentatively fits TRBD1 or TRBD2 (6 bases each). Trimming cost V 8 bases and J 2 bases, with 21 bases left between them. CDR1 and CDR2 (germline): DFQATT, SNEGSKA (reference sequence). This CDR3 has 15 residues. CDR3 sequence (DNA): TGCAGTACTACCCAGCCGGGGGCAGGGCAAGAGACCCAGTACTTC. Translation: CSTTQPGAGQETQYF.

In its sample, this clonotype was seen a few times. The chain carries TRBV6-1 and TRBJ1-1, with D possibly being TRBD1 (5 bases). Trimming took off 3 bases at V and 1 base at J, with 12 bases between the two ends. This CDR3 is 15 amino acids long. CDR1 and CDR2 from the germline V gene are MNHNS and SASEGT. CDR3 protein: CASSDPSQANTEAFF. The DNA of the CDR3 is TGTGCCAGCAGTGATCCCTCACAGGCGAACACTGAAGCTTTCTTT.

The chain is built from TRBV12-3 or TRBV12-4 and TRBJ1-2, with D uncertain. The CDR3 is 11 residues long. Trimming cost V 3 bases and J 6 bases, with 5 bases left between them. The CDR3 DNA reads as TGTGCCAGCAGTTTCTTCGATGGCTACACCTTC. As protein: CASSFFDGYTF.

The rearrangement links TRBV7-9 to TRBJ1-4, with D maybe TRBD1 (6 bases). The CDR3 has 16 residues. Germline V gene data show CDR1 as SEHNR and CDR2 as FQNEAQ (reference sequence). V lost 5 bases and J 3 bases, leaving 16 bases between the germline ends. CDR3 region: CASSPGDRTPNEKLFF. CDR3 nucleotides: TGTGCCAGCAGCCCGGGCGACAGGACCCCTAATGAAAAACTGTTTTTT.

The V and J genes are TRBV5-1 and TRBJ2-5; 10 nucleotides agree with TRBD2. This CDR3 has 15 amino acids. V trimming: 6 bases; J trimming: 1 base; junction bases outside the gene matches: 6. CDR1 SGHRS and CDR2 YFSETQ come from the germline V gene. For the CDR3, the DNA is TGCGCCAGCACCGAAGCGGGGGGGATCCAAGAGACCCAGTACTTC. It encodes CASTEAGGIQETQYF.

The chain links TRBV6-5 to TRBJ2-2; D gene ambiguous. This CDR3 is built from 15 residues. Trimming removed 0 bases at V and 1 base at J, with 6 bases between. Looked up from germline, CDR1 is MNHEY and CDR2 is SVGAGI. The CDR3 DNA reads as TGTGCCAGCAGTTACTCGTCAGGGAACACCGGGGAGCTGTTTTTT. Its protein product is CASSYSSGNTGELFF.

DNA of the CDR3: TGTGCCAGCAGCTTACGGGCAGGGAGCAATCAGCCCCAGCATTTT. Amino acids: CASSLRAGSNQPQHF. The V gene is TRBV6-5, the J gene TRBJ1-5; tentatively, D is TRBD1 (5 bases). The CDR3 is made up of 15 amino acids. The V end lost 6 bases, the J end lost 1 base, and 13 bases lay between the germline ends. The V gene's germline CDR1 is MNHEY and CDR2 SVGAGI.

V usage is TRBV25-1 and J usage is TRBJ1-6; TRBD1 might be the D (5 bases). Germline CDR1 and CDR2: MGHDK and SYGVNS. CDR3 length: 17 amino acids. V lost 4 bases, J lost 5 bases, and 18 bases lay in between. The DNA for the CDR3 is TGTGCCAGCAGTGGTGGGACGGCTGGCAATCATAATTCACCCCTCCACTTT. Protein sequence: CASSGGTAGNHNSPLHF. Variable domain in full (rest from reference TRBV25-1 and TRBJ1-6): EADIYQTPRYLVIGTGKKITLECSQTMGHDKMYWYQQDPGMELHLIHYSYGVNSTEKGDLSSESTVSRIRTEHFPLTLESARPSHTSQYLCASSGGTAGNHNSPLHFGNGTRLTVT.

Notes on this clonotype: At one end the junction does not follow the germline gene, possibly because of a read error. Here the CDR3 DNA reads TGTGCCAGCAGTTTATCCAGCGGAGGGGCCGCAGATACGGAGTATTTT. It yields the protein CASSLSSGGAADTEYF. The gene calls are TRBV12-3 or TRBV12-4 and TRBJ2-3; D might be TRBD2 (6 bases). CDR3 size: 16 residues.

The chain has TRBV24-1 and TRBJ2-7; 8 nucleotides align to TRBD1. Germline V CDR1 and CDR2: KGHDR, SFDVKD. Trimming at V came to 12 bases and at J to 2 bases, leaving 14 bases not matched to a gene. The CDR3 is 15 amino acids. The CDR3 DNA reads TGTGCCCCACCACGGGAGACAGGGGACCCCTACGAGCAGTACTTC. Translating it yields CAPPRETGDPYEQYF.

This rearrangement joins TRBV7-2 to TRBJ1-2; D is uncertain. This CDR3 is built from 12 residues. Germline assignment: CDR1 SGHTA and CDR2 FQGNSA. The chain's CDR3 is CVGSFGLYGYTF. CDR3 nucleotide sequence: TGTGTGGGGTCGTTTGGTCTCTATGGCTACACCTTC.

The V call is TRBV28, the J call TRBJ2-1; 7 positions agree with TRBD2. Germline CDR1 MDHEN, CDR2 SYDVKM. V dropped 1 base and J dropped 3; count of bases not matched to a gene: 6. The CDR3 has 16 amino acids. CDR3 residues: CASSLFSGLLYNEQFF. The CDR3 nucleotides read TGTGCCAGCAGTTTATTCTCGGGACTACTCTACAATGAGCAGTTCTTC.

This chain connects TRBV7-2 to TRBJ2-5, with unresolved D. The CDR3 is made up of 17 amino acids. V gave up 5 bases and J gave up 1 base, with 20 bases separating them. CDR1 and CDR2 (germline): SGHTA, FQGNSA. The CDR3 region has the DNA TGTGCCAGCAGCCCACCCTTCTTGGTGGTCGGCCAAGAGACCCAGTACTTC. This sequence encodes CASSPPFLVVGQETQYF.

The chain is built from TRBV30 and TRBJ2-3; 11 positions match TRBD2. The CDR3 loop spans 13 amino acids. The trim removed 7 bases at V and 2 bases at J, leaving 2 bases unmatched. Germline lookup yields CDR1 GTSNPN and CDR2 SVGIG (reference sequence). The CDR3 protein is CASSGGLTDTQYF. For the CDR3, the DNA is TGTGCCTCTAGCGGGGGGCTCACAGATACGCAGTATTTT. Full variable domain (missing parts from reference TRBV30 and TRBJ2-3): SQTIHQWPATLVQPVGSPLSLECTVEGTSNPNLYWYRQAAGRGLQLLFYSVGIGQISSEVPQNLSASRPQDRQFILSSKKLLLSDSGFYLCASSGGLTDTQYFGPGTRLTVL.

A word on this clonotype: Being one base from a much bigger clone, this may be a read error. The chain combines TRBV29-1 with TRBJ2-5; 12 bases line up with TRBD1. The CDR3 sequence is 14 residues long. In germline, CDR1 is SQVTM, CDR2 ANQGSEA. Germline trimming cut 1 base from V and 11 bases from J; bases unmatched to any gene: 8. CDR3 DNA sequence: TGCAGCGTTGAAGTCGGGACAGGGGGCAGAGAGCAGTACTTC. Its protein product is CSVEVGTGGREQYF.

A remark on this clonotype: This could be a read error, since a much larger clone is one nucleotide away. V is TRBV9 and J is TRBJ2-1; D could derive from TRBD1 or TRBD2 (5 bases each). The ends were cut back, 0 bases at V and 10 bases at J, with 14 bases in the middle. The CDR3 has 14 amino acids. Germline-derived CDR1 and CDR2 are SGDLS and YYNGEE. CDR3 sequence (DNA): TGTGCCAGCAGCGTAGGAGGGACCTCCTACGAGCAGTTCTTC. It is translated as CASSVGGTSYEQFF.

Notes on this clonotype: A much larger clonotype is one base distant, so this may be a read error. The chain links TRBV25-1 to TRBJ2-1, with TRBD2 matching over 9 bases. The CDR3 consists of 13 residues. CDR1 MGHDK and CDR2 SYGVNS come from the germline V gene. Trimming at V came to 7 bases and at J to 10 bases, leaving 8 bases not matched to a gene. The DNA for the CDR3 is TGTGCCAGCATATCTAGCGGGGCCTACGAGCAGTTCTTC. Protein sequence: CASISSGAYEQFF.

V and J are TRBV20-1 and TRBJ1-2, with 7 bases matching TRBD1. CDR1 and CDR2 (germline): DFQATT, SNEGSKA (reference sequence). Unmatched junction bases numbered 6, after V lost 6 bases and J lost 2 bases. The CDR3 is made up of 13 amino acids. The CDR3 DNA sequence: TGCAGTGCCACGACAGGGACCAACTATGGCTACACCTTC. This encodes CSATTGTNYGYTF.

This clonotype was observed a single time. A clone one base away is much larger, so this may be a read error. The genes are TRBV27 and TRBJ2-7; no clear D. Germline values: CDR1 MNHEY, CDR2 SMNVEV (reference sequence). This CDR3 comprises 13 residues. CDR3 bases: TGTGCCAACAGTTTTCTTAACGCCTACGAGCAGTACTTC. Encoded protein: CANSFLNAYEQYF.